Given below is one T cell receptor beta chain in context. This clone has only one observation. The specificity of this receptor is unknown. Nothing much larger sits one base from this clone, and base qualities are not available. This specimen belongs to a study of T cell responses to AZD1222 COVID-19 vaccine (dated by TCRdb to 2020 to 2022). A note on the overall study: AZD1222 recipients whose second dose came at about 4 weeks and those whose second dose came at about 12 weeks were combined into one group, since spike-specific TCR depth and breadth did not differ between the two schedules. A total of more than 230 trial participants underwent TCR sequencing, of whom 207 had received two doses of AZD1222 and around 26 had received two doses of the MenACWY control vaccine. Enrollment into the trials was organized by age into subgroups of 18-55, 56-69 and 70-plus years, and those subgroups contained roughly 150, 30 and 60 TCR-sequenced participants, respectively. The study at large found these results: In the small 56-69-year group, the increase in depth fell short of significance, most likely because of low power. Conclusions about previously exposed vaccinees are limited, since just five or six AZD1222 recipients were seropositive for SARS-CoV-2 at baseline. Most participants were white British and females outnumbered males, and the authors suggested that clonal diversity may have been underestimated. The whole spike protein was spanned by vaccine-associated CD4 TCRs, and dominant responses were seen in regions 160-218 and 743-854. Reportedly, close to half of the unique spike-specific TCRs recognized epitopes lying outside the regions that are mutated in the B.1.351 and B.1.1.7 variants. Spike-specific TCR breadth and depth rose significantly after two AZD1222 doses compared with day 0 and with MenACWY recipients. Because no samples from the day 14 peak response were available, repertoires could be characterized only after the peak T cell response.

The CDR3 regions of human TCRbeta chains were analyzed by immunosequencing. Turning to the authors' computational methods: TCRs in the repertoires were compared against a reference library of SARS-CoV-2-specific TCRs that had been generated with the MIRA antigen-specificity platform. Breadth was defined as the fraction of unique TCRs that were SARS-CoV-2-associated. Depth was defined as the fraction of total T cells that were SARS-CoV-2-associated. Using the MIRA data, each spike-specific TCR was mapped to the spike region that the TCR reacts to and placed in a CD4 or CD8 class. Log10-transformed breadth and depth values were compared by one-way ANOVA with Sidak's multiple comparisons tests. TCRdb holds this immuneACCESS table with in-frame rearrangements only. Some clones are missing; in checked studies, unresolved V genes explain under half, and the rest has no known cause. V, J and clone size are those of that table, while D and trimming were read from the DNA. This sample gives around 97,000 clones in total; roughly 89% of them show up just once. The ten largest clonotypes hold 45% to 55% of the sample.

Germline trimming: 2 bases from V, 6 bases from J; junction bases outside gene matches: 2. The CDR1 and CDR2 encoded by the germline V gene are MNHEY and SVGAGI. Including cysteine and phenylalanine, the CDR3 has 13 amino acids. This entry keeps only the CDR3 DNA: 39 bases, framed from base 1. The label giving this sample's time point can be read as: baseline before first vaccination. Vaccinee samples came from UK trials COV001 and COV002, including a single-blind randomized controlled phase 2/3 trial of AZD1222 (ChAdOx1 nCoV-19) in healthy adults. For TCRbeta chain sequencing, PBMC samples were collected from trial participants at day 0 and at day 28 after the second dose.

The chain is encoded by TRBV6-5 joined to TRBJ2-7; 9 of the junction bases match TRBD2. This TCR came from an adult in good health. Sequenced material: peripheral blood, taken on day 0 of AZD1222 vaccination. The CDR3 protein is CASSYLSGGEQYF. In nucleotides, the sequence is TGTGCCAGCAGTTACCTTAGCGGGGGCGAGCAGTACTTC.